This T cell receptor beta chain derives from a study of blood T cell repertoires in COVID-19. Study information: The United States, Italy and Spain provided the acute and convalescent COVID-19 samples. Sources were T cells, B-cell-depleted T cells, or PBMCs; the material itself was cDNA or gDNA.

TCRdb's table, derived via immunoSEQ multiplex PCR, lists solely in-frame clones and lacks some. The sample records over 150,000 clones, around 90% being singletons. This sequence was found in a man between 50 and 59 years old who had recovered from COVID-19. Sequenced sample: peripheral blood.

The CDR3 spells CAWSVAGSGNTIYF. CDR3 coding DNA: TGTGCCTGGAGTGTTGCGGGCTCTGGAAACACCATATATTTT. V is TRBV30 and J is TRBJ1-3, with unresolved D. The CDR3 loop spans 14 amino acids. V lost 0 bases, J lost 0 bases, and 6 bases lay in between. Germline V gives CDR1 GTSNPN, CDR2 SVGIG (reference sequence).